The entry below gives a single TCR beta chain sequence along with its context. The CDR3 has 15 residues. V lost 3 bases, J lost 3 bases, and 5 bases stayed unmatched. In germline, CDR1 is LGHNA, CDR2 YNFKEQ. Individual cDNA molecules in this library carried unique molecular identifiers. TCRdb re-called the RACE reads through MiXCR, storing one row per CDR3 protein. The sample yields about 180,000 distinct CDR3 sequences, approximately 29% seen once. Indicated time point: pre-sensitization, week 0. The treatment denotes: therapeutic diphenylcyclopropenone sensitization with weekly scalp DPC. This specimen belongs to a study of human T cells and chemical hapten exposure.

The origin of this receptor is a woman in her 30s with alopecia areata. Some clones in this sample may be carry-over from other donors' samples. The chain combines TRBV4-2 with TRBJ2-3; 8 bases are a match to TRBD1. This specimen consisted of whole blood, obtained in connection with sensitization to the hapten diphenylcyclopropenone (DPC). The CDR3 nucleotides are TGTGCCAGCAGCCAGAGAGGACAGGGTACAGATACGCAGTATTTT. This sequence encodes CASSQRGQGTDTQYF.